This entry lists 6 T cell receptor beta chains sequenced from one sample in a study of T cells in Graves' hyperthyroidism and ophthalmopathy. Amplification yielded TCR beta CDR3 regions, with RNA transcripts as the source. A first-round RT-PCR of the TCR CDR3 used the HTBI primer set. TCRdb ran MiXCR on the multiplex PCR reads and lists one entry per CDR3 protein. The sample lists 550,000 to 600,000 distinct CDR3 sequences, roughly a sixth occurring once. The sequenced material came from blood. Receptors originate from a woman aged 18-29 years with Graves' hyperthyroidism.

This clonotype was observed at least ten times. J is TRBJ2-1 and V is TRBV9, with a tentative D call TRBD2 (7 bases). The CDR3 consists of 13 residues. The V gene's germline CDR1 is SGDLS and CDR2 YYNGEE. Deletions cut 2 bases from V and 8 bases from J, with 11 bases between. CDR3 in DNA: TGTGCCAGCAGCGTTTGGGGGGGCGATGAGCAGTTCTTC. The encoded protein is CASSVWGGDEQFF.

This clonotype was seen at least ten times. The chain has TRBV7-2 and TRBJ1-1; TRBD1 is a possible D gene (6 bases). The V gene's germline CDR1 is SGHTA and CDR2 FQGNSA. The CDR3 spans 14 residues. Trimming removed 1 base at V and 6 bases at J, with 12 bases between. This CDR3 is CASSLDWGPAEAFF. The CDR3 nucleotides are TGTGCCAGCAGCTTAGATTGGGGGCCGGCTGAAGCTTTCTTT.

The V and J genes are TRBV19 and TRBJ2-1; TRBD2 agrees at 9 bases. The CDR3 is 15 residues long. Trimming took 4 bases from V and 0 from J; bases not matched to a gene: 1. Germline CDR1 is LNHDA and CDR2 is SQIVND (reference sequence). CDR3 nucleotide sequence: TGTGCCAGTAGTACGACTAGCGGCTCCTACAATGAGCAGTTCTTC. Translated: CASSTTSGSYNEQFF.

The chain recombines TRBV10-2 with TRBJ2-1, with 9 bases that match TRBD2. The V gene's germline CDR1 is WSHSY and CDR2 SAAADI. CDR3 length: 14 residues. Losses at the gene ends were 7 bases for V and 3 bases for J; bases not matched to a gene: 4. The CDR3 loop reads CASKRLAVYNEQFF. The DNA of the CDR3 is TGCGCCAGCAAACGACTAGCGGTCTACAATGAGCAGTTCTTC.

The V and J genes are TRBV6-2 or TRBV6-3 and TRBJ1-1; no clear D. Trimming took 7 bases from V and 0 from J, leaving 18 bases between them. The CDR3 extends over 16 amino acids. Germline CDR1 MNHEY, CDR2 SVGEGT. The CDR3 protein is CASTKVVVWVNTEAFF. In DNA form, the CDR3 reads TGTGCCAGCACAAAGGTCGTTGTATGGGTGAACACTGAAGCTTTCTTT.

The chain is built from TRBV20-1 and TRBJ2-7, with D perhaps matching TRBD1 or TRBD2 (5 bases each). V was clipped by 5 bases and J by 6 bases, with 17 bases between them. The CDR3 extends over 13 amino acids. Germline-derived CDR1 and CDR2 are DFQATT and SNEGSKA (reference sequence). CDR3 protein: CSALPGPSSEQYF. The CDR3 DNA follows: TGCAGTGCTCTACCGGGACCCTCTTCCGAGCAGTACTTC.